This T cell receptor (beta chain) was captured by sequencing in a study of T cells of healthy individuals. Trimming took off 3 bases at V and 1 base at J, with 7 bases between the two ends. This CDR3 comprises 14 residues. Ten or more counts support this clonotype. TCRdb re-derived calls from the 5' RACE reads in MiXCR, one entry per CDR3 protein. The repertoire consists of 65,000 to 95,000 distinct CDR3 sequences, with roughly 5.1% occurring once and the leading ten covering about 7.5%. The chain recombines TRBV12-3 or TRBV12-4 with TRBJ1-5; possible D gene TRBD1, 6 bases. The sequence derives from a female donor in good health. The CDR3 region is CASSLGGSNQPQHF. DNA of the CDR3: TGTGCCAGCAGTTTGGGGGGCAGCAATCAGCCCCAGCATTTT.